This T cell receptor beta chain was sequenced during a study of T cells expressing NK-cell markers. Turning to the study itself: Out of eight donors sequenced, seven tested HCMV-seropositive and the remaining one seronegative. Notes on the study in general: Top CD8+ clonotypes included the dominant CD3+CD56+NKG2C+ clonotypes in roughly six donors.

A 5'RACE template switching approach incorporating UMIs was used to make TCR beta cDNA. Reanalyzing the 5' RACE reads, TCRdb keeps one entry per CDR3 protein, without DNA. This table lists 400,000 to 550,000 distinct CDR3 sequences. The CDR3 contains 14 residues. Germline CDR1 reads SGHTA; CDR2 reads FQGNSA. On this clonotype: Its antigen is unidentified.

This TCR came from a woman between 18 and 70 years old in good health. V gene TRBV7-2 combines with J gene TRBJ2-3. The sequenced material came from blood T cells: a sorted CD56 or NKG2C T cell subset, CD4+ or CD8+ T cells, or bulk PBMC T cells (not recorded which). CDR3 in amino acids: CASSSRLDADTQYF.